This T cell receptor (beta chain) was found in a study of cytomegalovirus exposure and HLA in healthy donors. Broader study findings: 87-base-pair reads could not separate some V segments, including TRBV6-2 and TRBV6-3.

PCR used 60 Vbeta primers and 13 Jbeta primers. Libraries were prepared by immunoSEQ multiplex PCR; TCRdb keeps only in-frame clonotypes and omits some of them. The sample contains 150,000 to 180,000 clones, roughly 83% of which appear only once. This CDR3 has 12 amino acids. Germline V gene data show CDR1 as SGHDT and CDR2 as YYEEEE. Trimming removed 6 bases from V and 4 bases from J, with 10 bases in between. In the case of this clone: The antigen is not known.

This sequence originates from a man aged 25-45 years in good health and CMV-seropositive. The sequencing input was PBMCs. The chain joins TRBV5-6 to TRBJ1-2; unclear D gene. CDR3 DNA: TGTGCCAGCACCCCGGGAGGCTATGGCTACACCTTC. This sequence encodes CASTPGGYGYTF.